This TCR beta chain was recorded in a study of blood T cell repertoires in COVID-19. J was trimmed by 14 bases and V by 7 bases; bases with no gene match: 12. The CDR3 spans 14 residues. Germline CDR1 and CDR2: KGHDR and SFDVKD. The assay was immunoSEQ multiplex PCR, and TCRdb's table has in-frame clones only and misses some. The top ten clones hold around 5.4% of a sample with 200,000 or so clones, over 60% of them seen once. The specimen was peripheral blood. The chain has TRBV24-1 and TRBJ1-6; 8 bases are shared with TRBD1. The receptor was isolated from a woman in her seventies with acute or convalescent COVID-19. The chain's CDR3 is CATSVSQGGWALHF. CDR3 nucleotide sequence: TGTGCCACCAGCGTTTCACAGGGGGGATGGGCCCTCCACTTT.